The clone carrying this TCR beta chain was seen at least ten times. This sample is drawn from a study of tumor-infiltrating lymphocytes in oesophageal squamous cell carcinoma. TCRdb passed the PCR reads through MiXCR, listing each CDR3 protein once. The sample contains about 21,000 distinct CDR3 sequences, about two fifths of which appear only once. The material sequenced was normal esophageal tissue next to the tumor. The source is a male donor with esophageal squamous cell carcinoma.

DNA for the CDR3: TGCGCCAGCAGCCAAGGGATGGTCAGGGGTTCCTATGGCTACACCTTC. Residues: CASSQGMVRGSYGYTF. The V gene is TRBV4-1, the J gene TRBJ1-2; TRBD1 is a possible D gene (6 bases). CDR1 and CDR2 from the germline V gene are MGHRA and YSYEKL. Trimming stripped 1 base from V and 4 bases from J, with 16 bases between. The CDR3 contains 16 residues.